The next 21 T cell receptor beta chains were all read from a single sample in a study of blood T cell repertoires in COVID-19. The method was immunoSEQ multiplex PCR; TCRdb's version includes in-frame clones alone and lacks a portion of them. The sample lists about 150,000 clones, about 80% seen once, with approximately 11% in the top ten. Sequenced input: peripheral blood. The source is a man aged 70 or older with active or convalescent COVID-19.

DNA for the CDR3: TGCGCCAGCAGTGAACAGGGGAACACTGAAGCTTTCTTT. This translates into CASSEQGNTEAFF. The chain uses TRBV10-1 and TRBJ1-1, with D maybe TRBD1 (6 bases). The CDR3 contains 13 residues. The V end lost 3 bases, the J end lost 1 base, and 6 bases lay between the germline ends. CDR1 is WNHNN, CDR2 SYGVQD, per germline (reference sequence).

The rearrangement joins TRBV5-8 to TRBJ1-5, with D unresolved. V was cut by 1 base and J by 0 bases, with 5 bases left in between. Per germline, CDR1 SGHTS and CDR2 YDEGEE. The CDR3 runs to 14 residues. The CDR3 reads CASSLRSSNQPQHF. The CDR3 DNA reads TGTGCCAGCAGCTTGCGGAGTAGCAATCAGCCCCAGCATTTT.

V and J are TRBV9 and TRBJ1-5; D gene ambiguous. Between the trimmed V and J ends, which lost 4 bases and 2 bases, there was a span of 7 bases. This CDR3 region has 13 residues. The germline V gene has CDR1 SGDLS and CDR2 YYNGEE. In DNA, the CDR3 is TGTGCCAGCAGCCCCTATGGCAATCAGCCCCAGCATTTT. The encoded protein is CASSPYGNQPQHF.

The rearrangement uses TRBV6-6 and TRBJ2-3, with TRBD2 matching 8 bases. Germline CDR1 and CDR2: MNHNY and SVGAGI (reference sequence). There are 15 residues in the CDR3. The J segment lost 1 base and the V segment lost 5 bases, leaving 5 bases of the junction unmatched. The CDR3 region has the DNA TGTGCCAGCAGTGTAGCGGGGTCCCGCACAGATACGCAGTATTTT. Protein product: CASSVAGSRTDTQYF.

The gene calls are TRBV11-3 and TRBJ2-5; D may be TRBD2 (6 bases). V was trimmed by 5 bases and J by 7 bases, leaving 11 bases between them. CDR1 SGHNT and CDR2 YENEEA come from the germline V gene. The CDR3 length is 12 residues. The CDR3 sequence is CASSVLGGTQYF. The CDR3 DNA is TGTGCCAGCAGCGTCCTGGGGGGGACCCAGTACTTC.

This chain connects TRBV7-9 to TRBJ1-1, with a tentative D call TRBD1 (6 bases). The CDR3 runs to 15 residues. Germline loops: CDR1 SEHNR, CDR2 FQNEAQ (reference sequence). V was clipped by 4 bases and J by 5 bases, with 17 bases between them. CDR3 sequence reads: CASSSSRGLVTEAFF. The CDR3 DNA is TGTGCCAGCAGCTCCTCGCGGGGGCTAGTTACTGAAGCTTTCTTT.

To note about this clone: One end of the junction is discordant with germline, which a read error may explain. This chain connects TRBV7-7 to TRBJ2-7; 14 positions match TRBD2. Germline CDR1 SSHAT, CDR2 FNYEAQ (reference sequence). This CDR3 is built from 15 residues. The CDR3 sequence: CASRPSGTSGSEQYF. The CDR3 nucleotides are TGTGCTAGCAGGCCTTCCGGGACTAGCGGGAGCGAGCAGTACTTC.

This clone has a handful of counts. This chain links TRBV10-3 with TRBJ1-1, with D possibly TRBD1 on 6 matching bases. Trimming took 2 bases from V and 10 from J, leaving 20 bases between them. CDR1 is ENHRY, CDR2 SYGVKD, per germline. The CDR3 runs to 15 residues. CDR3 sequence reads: CAISEVPGHNFRAFF. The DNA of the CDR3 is TGTGCCATCAGTGAGGTCCCGGGACATAATTTTCGAGCTTTCTTT.

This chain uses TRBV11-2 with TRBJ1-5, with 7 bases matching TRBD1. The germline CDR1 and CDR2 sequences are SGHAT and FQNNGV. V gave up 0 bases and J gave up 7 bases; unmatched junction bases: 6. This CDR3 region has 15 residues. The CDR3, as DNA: TGTGCCAGCAGCTTAGACTCAGGGGGTGGGCAGCCCCAGCATTTT. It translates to CASSLDSGGGQPQHF.

Here the CDR3 reads CASSRGVGQPQHF. The CDR3 region has the DNA TGCGCCAGCAGCCGCGGGGTTGGTCAGCCCCAGCATTTT. This chain connects TRBV5-1 to TRBJ1-5; D call uncertain. CDR3 length equals 13 residues. Germline assignment: CDR1 SGHRS and CDR2 YFSETQ. Trimming took 4 bases from V and 6 from J, leaving 11 bases between them.

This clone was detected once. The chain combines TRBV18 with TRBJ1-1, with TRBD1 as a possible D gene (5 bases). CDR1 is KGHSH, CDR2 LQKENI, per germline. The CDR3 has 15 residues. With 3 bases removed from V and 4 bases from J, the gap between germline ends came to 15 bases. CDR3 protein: CASSPRMPGGTEAFF. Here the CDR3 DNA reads TGTGCCAGCTCACCTCGAATGCCGGGGGGCACTGAAGCTTTCTTT.

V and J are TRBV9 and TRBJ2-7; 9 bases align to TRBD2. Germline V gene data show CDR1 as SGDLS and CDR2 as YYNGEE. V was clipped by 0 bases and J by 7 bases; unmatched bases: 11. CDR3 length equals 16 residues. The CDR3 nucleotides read TGTGCCAGCAGCGTAGCGCCTAGCGGGGCCTACGGAGAGCAGTACTTC. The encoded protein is CASSVAPSGAYGEQYF. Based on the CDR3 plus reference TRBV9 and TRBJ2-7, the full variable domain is DSGVTQTPKHLITATGQRVTLRCSPRSGDLSVYWYQQSLDQGLQFLIQYYNGEERAKGNILERFSAQQFPDLHSELNLSSLELGDSALYFCASSVAPSGAYGEQYFGPGTRLTVT.

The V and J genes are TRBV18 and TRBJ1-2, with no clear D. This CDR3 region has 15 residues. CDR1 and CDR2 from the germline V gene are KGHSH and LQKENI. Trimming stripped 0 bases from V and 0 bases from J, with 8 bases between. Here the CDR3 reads CASSPPTRSNYGYTF. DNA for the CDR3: TGTGCCAGCTCACCACCGACCAGGTCTAACTATGGCTACACCTTC.

This CDR3 is CASSYGFGAYNEQFF. CDR3 bases: TGTGCCAGCAGTTACGGGTTCGGGGCCTACAATGAGCAGTTCTTC. The chain links TRBV6-5 to TRBJ2-1, with a tentative D call TRBD2 (5 bases). Per germline, CDR1 MNHEY and CDR2 SVGAGI. The CDR3 extends over 15 amino acids. V lost 2 bases to trimming and J lost 2 bases, with 10 bases between them.

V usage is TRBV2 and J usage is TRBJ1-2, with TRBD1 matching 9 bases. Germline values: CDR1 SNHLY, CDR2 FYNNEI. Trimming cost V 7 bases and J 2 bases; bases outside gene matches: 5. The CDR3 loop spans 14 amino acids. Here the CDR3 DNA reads TGTGCCAGCACCCGACAGGGGGGAAACTATGGCTACACCTTC. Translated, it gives CASTRQGGNYGYTF.

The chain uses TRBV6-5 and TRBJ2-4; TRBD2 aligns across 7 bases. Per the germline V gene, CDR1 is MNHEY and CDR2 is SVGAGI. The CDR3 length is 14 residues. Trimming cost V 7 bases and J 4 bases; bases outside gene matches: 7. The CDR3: CASKPPGLKNIQYF. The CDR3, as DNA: TGTGCCAGCAAACCTCCGGGACTAAAAAACATTCAGTACTTC.

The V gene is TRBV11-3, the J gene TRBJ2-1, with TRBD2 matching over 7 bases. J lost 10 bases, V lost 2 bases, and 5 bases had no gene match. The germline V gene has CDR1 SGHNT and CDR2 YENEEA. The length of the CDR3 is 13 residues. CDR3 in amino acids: CASSLLGGGEQFF. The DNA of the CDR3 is TGTGCCAGCAGCTTACTTGGGGGAGGGGAGCAGTTCTTC.

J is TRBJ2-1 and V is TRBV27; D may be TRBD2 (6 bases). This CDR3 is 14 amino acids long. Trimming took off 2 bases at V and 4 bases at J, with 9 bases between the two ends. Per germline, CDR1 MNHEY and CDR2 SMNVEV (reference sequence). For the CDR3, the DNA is TGTGCCAGCAGTTTACGGGAGAATTACAATGAGCAGTTCTTC. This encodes CASSLRENYNEQFF.

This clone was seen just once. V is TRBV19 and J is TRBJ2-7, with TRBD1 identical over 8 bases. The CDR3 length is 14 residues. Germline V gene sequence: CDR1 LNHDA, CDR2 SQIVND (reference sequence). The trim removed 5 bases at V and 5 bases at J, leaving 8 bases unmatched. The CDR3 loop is CASSDRDRSNEQYF. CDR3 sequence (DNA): TGTGCCAGTAGTGACCGGGACAGGTCCAACGAGCAGTACTTC.

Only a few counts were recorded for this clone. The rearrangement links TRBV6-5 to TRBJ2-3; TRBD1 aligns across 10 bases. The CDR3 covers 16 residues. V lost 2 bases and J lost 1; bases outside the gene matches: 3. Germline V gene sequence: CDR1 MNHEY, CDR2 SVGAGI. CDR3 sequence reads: CASSYRDRGGTDTQYF. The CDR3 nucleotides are TGTGCCAGCAGTTACAGGGACAGGGGAGGCACAGATACGCAGTATTTT.

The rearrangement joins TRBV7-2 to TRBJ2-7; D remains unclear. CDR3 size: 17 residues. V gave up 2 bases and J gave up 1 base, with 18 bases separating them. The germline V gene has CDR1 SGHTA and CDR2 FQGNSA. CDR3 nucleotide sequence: TGTGCCAGCAGCTTACGAGGTGTGGGTCCAATATCCTACGAGCAGTACTTC. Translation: CASSLRGVGPISYEQYF.